A selection of T cell receptor beta chains follows, all from one sample in a study of siplizumab effects on memory and regulatory T cells. Sequenced by immunoSEQ multiplex PCR; TCRdb stores in-frame clones only, minus some. This sample has approximately 65,000 clones; roughly 85% occur once, and the top ten carry about 3.8%. Sequenced input: memory CD4+ T cells sorted from blood. The receptor source for this set is a human donor in good health. The conserved cysteine and the conserved F or W are not part of the CDR3 here. A D gene is named only where the DNA matches it firmly.

j_gene	d_gene	v_gene	CDR3aa
TRBJ1-4	.	TRBV2	ASSDRRAGLGEKLF
TRBJ2-3	TRBD2	TRBV18	ASSPPAGVDTQY
TRBJ2-3	TRBD2	TRBV5-5	ASSLGGSGADTQY
TRBJ1-1	.	TRBV9	ASSVEAMNTEAF
TRBJ1-5	TRBD1	TRBV7-2	ASSVWTGDQPQH
TRBJ2-1	TRBD2	TRBV7-9	ASSPQLAGAPREQF
TRBJ2-2	TRBD1	TRBV25-1	ASGDRNTGELF
TRBJ1-5	.	TRBV6-4	ASSDSPDQPQH
TRBJ2-7	TRBD2	TRBV5-1	ASSLAGGDYSEQY
TRBJ2-7	TRBD1	TRBV5-6	ASSFLGLGGDTYEQY
TRBJ2-1	.	TRBV5-8	ASSSQGENEQF
TRBJ1-1	.	TRBV18	ASSPPDRGLNTEAF
TRBJ2-5	.	TRBV7-6	ASSSRGEKQETQY
TRBJ2-5	TRBD2	TRBV28	ASSFGLAGGGETQY
TRBJ1-1	.	TRBV10-3	AISESAGVYTEAF
TRBJ2-5	.	TRBV6-1	ASRETGVQETQY
TRBJ2-7	.	TRBV18	ASRQDTLYEQY
TRBJ1-2	.	TRBV28	ASSSGPTQGLYGYT
TRBJ1-1	.	TRBV5-8	ASSVQGGTEAF
TRBJ2-1	.	TRBV10-3	AIWRGENNEQF
TRBJ1-1	TRBD1	TRBV18	ASSIQGGGLNTEAF
TRBJ2-7	.	TRBV5-4	ASSSSAGAVGEQY
TRBJ2-3	TRBD2	TRBV7-9	ASSLSGLAADTQY
TRBJ2-1	.	TRBV6-5	ASSYAGTGSYNEQF
TRBJ1-3	.	TRBV7-6	ASSSGGNTIY
TRBJ2-1	TRBD2	TRBV7-3	ASSPGLGPYNEQF
TRBJ2-7	.	TRBV6-6	ASSYGLRYEQY
TRBJ1-4	.	TRBV6-5	ASSYSWDNNEKLF
TRBJ2-1	TRBD2	TRBV27	ASSTSGSSYNEQF
TRBJ2-5	.	TRBV7-2	ASSFGGSSRRETQY
TRBJ2-1	.	TRBV5-1	ASSLVDNEQF
TRBJ1-2	.	TRBV4-1	ASSQRAGGNHGYT
TRBJ1-5	.	TRBV2	AGRGSGDQPQH